This T cell receptor (beta chain) was recorded in a study of blood T cell repertoires in COVID-19. As for the study in general: The United States, Italy and Spain were the sources of the acute and convalescent COVID-19 samples. PBMCs, B-cell-depleted T cells, or T cells were the source of the cDNA or gDNA that made up the material.

Deletions cut 7 bases from V and 9 bases from J, with 15 bases between. Germline-derived CDR1 and CDR2 are MDHEN and SYDVKM. The CDR3 covers 13 residues. The assay was immunoSEQ multiplex PCR, and TCRdb's table has in-frame clones only and misses some. Altogether about 82,000 clones are present, approximately 86% being singletons, with the ten largest covering over 15%. This sequence was found in a man older than 75 with active or convalescent COVID-19. The source material was peripheral blood. V gene TRBV28 combines with J gene TRBJ1-4; tentatively, D is TRBD1 (6 bases). The CDR3 spells CASTQGQDQKLFF. The CDR3 region has the DNA TGTGCCAGCACCCAGGGGCAAGATCAAAAACTGTTTTTT. Full variable domain (remainder filled in from reference TRBV28 and TRBJ1-4): DVKVTQSSRYLVKRTGEKVFLECVQDMDHENMFWYRQDPGLGLRLIYFSYDVKMKEKGDIPEGYSVSREKKERFSLILESASTNQTSMYLCASTQGQDQKLFFGSGTQLSVL.